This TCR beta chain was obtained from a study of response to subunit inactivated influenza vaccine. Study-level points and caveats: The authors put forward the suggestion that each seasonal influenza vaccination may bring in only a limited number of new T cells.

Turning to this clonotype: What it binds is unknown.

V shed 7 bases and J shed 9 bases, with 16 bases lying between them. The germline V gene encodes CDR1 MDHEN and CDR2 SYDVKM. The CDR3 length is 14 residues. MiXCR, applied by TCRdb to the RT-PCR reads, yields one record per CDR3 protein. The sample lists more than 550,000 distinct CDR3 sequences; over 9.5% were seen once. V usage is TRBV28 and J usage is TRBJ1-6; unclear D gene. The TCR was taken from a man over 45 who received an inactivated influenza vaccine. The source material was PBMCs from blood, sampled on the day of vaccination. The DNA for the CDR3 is TGTGCCAGCAATCCAGGTCAACGAGGTTCACCCCTCCACTTT. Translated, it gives CASNPGQRGSPLHF.